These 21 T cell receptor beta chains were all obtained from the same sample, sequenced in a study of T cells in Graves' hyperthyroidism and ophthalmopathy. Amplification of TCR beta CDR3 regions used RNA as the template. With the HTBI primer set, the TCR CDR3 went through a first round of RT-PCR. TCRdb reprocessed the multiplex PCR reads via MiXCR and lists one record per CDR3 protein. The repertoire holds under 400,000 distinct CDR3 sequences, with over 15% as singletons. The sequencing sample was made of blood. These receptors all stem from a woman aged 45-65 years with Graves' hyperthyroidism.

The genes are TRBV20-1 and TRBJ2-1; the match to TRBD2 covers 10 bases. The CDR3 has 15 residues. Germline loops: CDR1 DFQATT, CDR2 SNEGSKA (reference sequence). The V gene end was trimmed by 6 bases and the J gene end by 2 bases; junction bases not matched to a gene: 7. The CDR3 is CSAIAGGGTYNEQFF. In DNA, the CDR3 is TGCAGTGCAATAGCGGGAGGTGGGACCTACAATGAGCAGTTCTTC.

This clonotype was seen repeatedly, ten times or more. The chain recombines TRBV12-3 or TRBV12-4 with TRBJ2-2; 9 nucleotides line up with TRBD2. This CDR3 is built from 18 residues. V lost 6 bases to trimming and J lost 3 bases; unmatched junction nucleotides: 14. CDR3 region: CASRLALGASGDTGELFF. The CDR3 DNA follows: TGTGCCAGCAGACTAGCCCTCGGGGCTAGCGGGGACACCGGGGAGCTGTTTTTT.

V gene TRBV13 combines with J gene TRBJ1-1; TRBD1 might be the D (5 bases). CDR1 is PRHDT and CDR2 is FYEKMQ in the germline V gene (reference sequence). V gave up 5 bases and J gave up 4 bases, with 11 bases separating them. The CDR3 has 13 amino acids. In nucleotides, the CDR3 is TGTGCCAGCAGCCCATGGGGGGGCACTGAAGCTTTCTTT. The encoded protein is CASSPWGGTEAFF.

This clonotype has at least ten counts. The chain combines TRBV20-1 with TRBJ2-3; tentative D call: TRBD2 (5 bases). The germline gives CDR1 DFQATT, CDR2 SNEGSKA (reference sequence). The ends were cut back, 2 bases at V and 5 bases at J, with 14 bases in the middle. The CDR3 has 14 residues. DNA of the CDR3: TGCAGTGCTAGACTTGCGGGCCCGGGAGATACGCAGTATTTT. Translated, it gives CSARLAGPGDTQYF.

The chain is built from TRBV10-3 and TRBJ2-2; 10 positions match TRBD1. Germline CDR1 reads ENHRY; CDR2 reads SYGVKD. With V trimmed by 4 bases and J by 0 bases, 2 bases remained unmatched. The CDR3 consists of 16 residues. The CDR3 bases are TGTGCCATCAGTGCCGGGACAGGGGCGAACACCGGGGAGCTGTTTTTT. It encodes CAISAGTGANTGELFF.

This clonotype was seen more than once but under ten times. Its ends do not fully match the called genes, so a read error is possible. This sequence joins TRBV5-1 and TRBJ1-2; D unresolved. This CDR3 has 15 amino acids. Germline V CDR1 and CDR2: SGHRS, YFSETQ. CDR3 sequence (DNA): TGCGCCAGCAGCTTGTTGTGGCCAGCTAAATATGGCTACACCTTC. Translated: CASSLLWPAKYGYTF.

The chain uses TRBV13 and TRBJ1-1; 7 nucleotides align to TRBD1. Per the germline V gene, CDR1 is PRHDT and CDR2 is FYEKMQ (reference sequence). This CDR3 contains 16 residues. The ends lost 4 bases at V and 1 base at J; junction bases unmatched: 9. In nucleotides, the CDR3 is TGTGCCAGCAGCTCCCGACAGGGAGGGAGGAACACTGAAGCTTTCTTT. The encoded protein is CASSSRQGGRNTEAFF.

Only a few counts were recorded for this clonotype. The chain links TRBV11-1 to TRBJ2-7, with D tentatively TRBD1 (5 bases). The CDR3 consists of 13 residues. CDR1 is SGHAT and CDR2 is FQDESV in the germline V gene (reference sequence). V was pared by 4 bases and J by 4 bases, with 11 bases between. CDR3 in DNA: TGTGCCAGCAGCTCAAGATCAGGGTACGAGCAGTACTTC. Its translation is CASSSRSGYEQYF. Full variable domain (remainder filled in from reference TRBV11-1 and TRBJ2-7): EAEVAQSPRYKITEKSQAVAFWCDPISGHATLYWYRQILGQGPELLVQFQDESVVDDSQLPKDRFSAERLKGVDSTLKIQPAELGDSAMYLCASSSRSGYEQYFGPGTRLTVT.

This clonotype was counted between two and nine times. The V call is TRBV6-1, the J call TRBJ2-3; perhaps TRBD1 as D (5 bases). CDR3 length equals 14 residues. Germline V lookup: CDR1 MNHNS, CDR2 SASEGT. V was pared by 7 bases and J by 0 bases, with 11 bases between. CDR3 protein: CASTGQGSTDTQYF. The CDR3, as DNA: TGTGCCAGCACAGGCCAGGGAAGCACAGATACGCAGTATTTT.

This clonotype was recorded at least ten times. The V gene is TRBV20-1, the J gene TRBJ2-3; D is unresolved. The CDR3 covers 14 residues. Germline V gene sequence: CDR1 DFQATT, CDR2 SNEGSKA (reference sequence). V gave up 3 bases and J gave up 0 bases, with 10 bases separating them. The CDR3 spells CSASGEASTDTQYF. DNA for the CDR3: TGCAGTGCTAGTGGGGAAGCTAGCACAGATACGCAGTATTTT.

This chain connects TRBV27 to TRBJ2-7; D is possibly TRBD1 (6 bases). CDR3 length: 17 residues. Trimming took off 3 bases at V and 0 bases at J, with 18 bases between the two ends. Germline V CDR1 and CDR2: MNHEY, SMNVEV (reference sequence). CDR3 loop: CASSFRPTGSGSYEQYF. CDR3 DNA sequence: TGTGCCAGCAGTTTCCGTCCTACAGGGTCAGGCTCCTACGAGCAGTACTTC.

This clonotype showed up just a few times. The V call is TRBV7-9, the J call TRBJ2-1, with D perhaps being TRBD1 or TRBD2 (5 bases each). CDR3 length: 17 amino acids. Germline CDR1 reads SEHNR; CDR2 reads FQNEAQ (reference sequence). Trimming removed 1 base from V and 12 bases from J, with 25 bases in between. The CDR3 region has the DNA TGTGCCAGCAGCTTAGAACTCCTGGGGACCCCGGATCCGGGGCAGTTCTTC. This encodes CASSLELLGTPDPGQFF.

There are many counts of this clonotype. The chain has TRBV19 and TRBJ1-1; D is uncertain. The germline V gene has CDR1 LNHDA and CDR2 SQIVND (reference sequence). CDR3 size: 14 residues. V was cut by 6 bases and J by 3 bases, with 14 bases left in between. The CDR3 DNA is TGTGCCAGTAGCCAACCCACTGTCGACACTGAAGCTTTCTTT. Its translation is CASSQPTVDTEAFF.

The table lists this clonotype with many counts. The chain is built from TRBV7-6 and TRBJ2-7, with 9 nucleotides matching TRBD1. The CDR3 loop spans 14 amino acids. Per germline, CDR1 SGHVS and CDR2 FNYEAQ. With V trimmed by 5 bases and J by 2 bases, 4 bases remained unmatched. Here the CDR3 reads CASSDGQGTYEQYF. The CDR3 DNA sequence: TGTGCCAGCAGCGATGGACAGGGGACCTACGAGCAGTACTTC.

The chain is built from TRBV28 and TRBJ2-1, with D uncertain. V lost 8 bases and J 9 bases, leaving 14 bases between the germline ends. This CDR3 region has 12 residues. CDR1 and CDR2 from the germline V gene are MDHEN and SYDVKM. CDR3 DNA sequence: TGTGCCAGCCTTCAGATCCGCGGTGAGCAGTTCTTC. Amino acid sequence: CASLQIRGEQFF.

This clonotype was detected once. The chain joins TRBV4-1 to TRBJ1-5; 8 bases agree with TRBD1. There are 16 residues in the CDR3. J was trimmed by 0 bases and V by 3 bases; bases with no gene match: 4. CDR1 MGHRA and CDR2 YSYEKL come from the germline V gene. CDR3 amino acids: CASSQGQVYSNQPQHF. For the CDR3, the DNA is TGCGCCAGCAGCCAGGGACAGGTTTATAGCAATCAGCCCCAGCATTTT.

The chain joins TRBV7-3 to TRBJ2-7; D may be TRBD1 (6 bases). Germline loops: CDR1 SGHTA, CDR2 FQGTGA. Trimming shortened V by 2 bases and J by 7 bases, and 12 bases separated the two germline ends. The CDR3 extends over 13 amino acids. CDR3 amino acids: CASSLWGQSEQYF. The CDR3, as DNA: TGTGCCAGCAGCTTATGGGGGCAGAGTGAGCAGTACTTC.

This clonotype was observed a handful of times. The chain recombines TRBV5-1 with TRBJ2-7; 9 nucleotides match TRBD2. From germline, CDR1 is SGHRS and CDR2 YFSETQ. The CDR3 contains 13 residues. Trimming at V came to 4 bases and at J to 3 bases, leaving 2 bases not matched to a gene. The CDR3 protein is CASSLAGHYEQYF. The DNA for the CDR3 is TGCGCCAGCAGCCTAGCGGGACACTACGAGCAGTACTTC.

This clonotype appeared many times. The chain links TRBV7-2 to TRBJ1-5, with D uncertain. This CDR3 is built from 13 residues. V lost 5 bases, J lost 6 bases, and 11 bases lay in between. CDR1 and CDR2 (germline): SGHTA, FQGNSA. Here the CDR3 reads CASSHPQGQPQHF. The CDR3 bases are TGTGCCAGCAGCCACCCCCAAGGTCAGCCCCAGCATTTT.

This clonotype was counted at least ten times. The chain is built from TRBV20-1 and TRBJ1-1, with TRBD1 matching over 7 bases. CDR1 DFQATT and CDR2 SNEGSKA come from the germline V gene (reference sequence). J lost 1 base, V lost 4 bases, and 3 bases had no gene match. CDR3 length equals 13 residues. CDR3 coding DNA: TGCAGTGCTATGGGACAGCAGAACACTGAAGCTTTCTTT. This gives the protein CSAMGQQNTEAFF.

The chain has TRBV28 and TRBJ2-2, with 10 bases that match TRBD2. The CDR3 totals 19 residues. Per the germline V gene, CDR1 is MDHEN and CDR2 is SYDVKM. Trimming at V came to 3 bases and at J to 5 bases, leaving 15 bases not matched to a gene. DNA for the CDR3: TGTGCCAGCAGTTTGCCCTTAAAGCTAGCGGGAGTCGCAACCGGGGAGCTGTTTTTT. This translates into CASSLPLKLAGVATGELFF.